The rows below give T cell receptor beta chains drawn from one sample of a study of blood T cell repertoires in COVID-19. Sequencing was performed with immunoSEQ multiplex PCR; in TCRdb, only in-frame clones are kept and a portion is missing. The data hold some 180,000 clones, with 85% observed a single time. Sequences were obtained from peripheral blood. The source of these receptors is a woman between 55 and 75 years old with acute or convalescent COVID-19. The CDR3 runs from the conserved cysteine through the conserved F or W. The D gene is left open where the match is weak. Clone sizes are given selectively: once, few, many, or a class where the clone is expanded.

>TRBJ2-2|NA|TRBV9|NA
CASSAQTVNTGELFF
TGTGCCAGCAGCGCACAGACAGTGAACACCGGGGAGCTGTTTTTT
>TRBJ1-1|once|TRBV6-5|NA
CASSEVSQGRGEAFF
TGTGCCAGCAGCGAGGTTAGTCAGGGGAGAGGTGAAGCTTTCTTT
>TRBJ1-3|few|TRBV9|NA
CASSVDRASGVSGNTIYF
TGTGCCAGCAGCGTAGACAGGGCCTCCGGAGTCTCTGGAAACACCATATATTTT
>TRBJ2-3|NA|TRBV19|NA
CASRGTRGRTDTQYF
TGTGCCAGTAGGGGGACGCGGGGCAGGACAGATACGCAGTATTTT
>TRBJ1-5|NA|TRBV2|TRBD1
CASTRQGAGQPQHF
TGTGCCAGCACCAGACAGGGTGCAGGACAGCCCCAGCATTTT
>TRBJ1-5|few|TRBV24-1|TRBD1
CATHTGDRNQPQHF
TGTGCCACCCATACAGGGGATCGGAATCAGCCCCAGCATTTT
>TRBJ2-2|once|TRBV11-3|NA
CASSWIQGPGELFF
TGTGCCAGCAGCTGGATACAGGGCCCCGGGGAGCTGTTTTTT
>TRBJ2-3|many|TRBV11-1|NA
CASSALKGEVDTQYF
TGTGCCAGCAGCGCTCTAAAAGGGGAGGTAGATACGCAGTATTTT
>TRBJ2-5|NA|TRBV27|NA
CASSTLGGVQETQYF
TGTGCCAGCAGTACCTTGGGAGGAGTACAAGAGACCCAGTACTTC
>TRBJ1-3|NA|TRBV19|NA
CASSITGAYSGNTIYF
TGTGCCAGTAGTATTACTGGGGCCTACTCTGGAAACACCATATATTTT
>TRBJ1-4|NA|TRBV18|NA
CASSPGLDRSTNEKLFF
TGTGCCAGCTCACCGGGCCTGGACAGATCAACTAATGAAAAACTGTTTTTT
>TRBJ1-2|NA|TRBV2|TRBD1
CASSFRGDSYGYTF
TGTGCCAGCAGTTTTAGGGGGGACAGTTATGGCTACACCTTC
>TRBJ1-5|NA|TRBV28|TRBD1
CASSPQGDQPQHF
TGTGCCAGCAGTCCGCAGGGGGATCAGCCCCAGCATTTT
>TRBJ1-4|few|TRBV29-1|NA
CSVQGRGEKLFF
TGCAGCGTCCAAGGGAGGGGCGAAAAACTGTTTTTT
>TRBJ2-1|NA|TRBV5-4|NA
CASSSTLEANEQFF
TGTGCCAGCAGCTCGACACTAGAAGCCAATGAGCAGTTCTTC
>TRBJ1-1|NA|TRBV5-1|NA
CASSLAAGVRGKNTEAFF
TGCGCCAGCAGCTTGGCCGCAGGGGTCAGGGGCAAGAACACTGAAGCTTTCTTT
>TRBJ2-1|few|TRBV7-3|NA
CASSLKGAGGWDEQFF
TGTGCCAGCAGCCTCAAGGGGGCGGGAGGATGGGATGAGCAGTTCTTC
>TRBJ1-5|NA|TRBV19|NA
CASGDGNQPQHF
TGTGCCAGTGGAGACGGAAATCAGCCCCAGCATTTT
>TRBJ1-2|NA|TRBV28|NA
CAITSNYGYTF
TGTGCCATTACATCTAACTATGGCTACACCTTC
>TRBJ2-3|NA|TRBV7-3|TRBD2
CASSLGGLVTDTQYF
TGTGCCAGCAGCTTAGGGGGACTAGTCACAGATACGCAGTATTTT
>TRBJ2-1|few|TRBV7-9|NA
CASSSWGGNEQFF
TGTGCCAGCAGCTCGTGGGGCGGCAATGAGCAGTTCTTC
>TRBJ2-5|once|TRBV11-2|TRBD2
CASSLGTSGGEETQYF
TGTGCCAGCAGCTTGGGAACTAGCGGAGGGGAAGAGACCCAGTACTTC
>TRBJ2-3|NA|TRBV7-3|NA
CASSSDRYTDTQYF
TGTGCCAGCAGCTCAGACAGGTACACAGATACGCAGTATTTT
>TRBJ1-1|NA|TRBV29-1|NA
CSVFVNTEAFF
TGCAGCGTGTTCGTGAACACTGAAGCTTTCTTT
>TRBJ1-3|NA|TRBV30|NA
CAWGLRAGNTIYF
TGTGCCTGGGGCTTGAGGGCTGGAAACACCATATATTTT
>TRBJ1-1|NA|TRBV3-1/TRBV3-2|NA
CASSQDSRVSTEAFF
TGTGCCAGCAGCCAAGACAGCAGGGTGTCCACTGAAGCTTTCTTT
>TRBJ1-1|NA|TRBV25-1|TRBD1
CASGRDREVTEAFF
TGTGCCAGCGGCCGGGACAGGGAGGTCACTGAAGCTTTCTTT
>TRBJ1-1|few|TRBV30|NA
CAWSLHSGRTEAFF
TGTGCCTGGAGTCTCCATTCGGGAAGGACTGAAGCTTTCTTT